This passage covers 11 T cell receptor beta chains from one sample sequenced in a study of T cells in Graves' hyperthyroidism and ophthalmopathy. RNA transcripts yielded amplified TCR beta CDR3 regions. The HTBI primer set was used in a first-round RT-PCR of the TCR CDR3. In TCRdb, the multiplex PCR reads were re-called with MiXCR into one record per CDR3 protein. The sample contains about 560,000 distinct CDR3 sequences, over 15% of which appear only once. Sequencing was carried out using blood. Every receptor here comes from a young woman with Graves' hyperthyroidism.

About this clonotype: A read error may produce the germline difference seen at one junction end. The V call is TRBV7-9, the J call TRBJ2-5; TRBD2 aligns across 9 bases. The CDR3 extends over 14 amino acids. From germline, CDR1 is SEHNR and CDR2 FQNEAQ (reference sequence). The CDR3 loop is CARSSAGGQETQYF. The CDR3, as DNA: TGTGCCAGAAGCTCCGCGGGGGGGCAAGAGACCCAGTACTTC.

The sample holds many counts of this clonotype. This chain links TRBV11-2 with TRBJ2-1, with 14 bases matching TRBD2. Germline-derived CDR1 and CDR2 are SGHAT and FQNNGV. Trimming took 2 bases from V and 8 from J; bases not matched to a gene: 11. The length of the CDR3 is 18 residues. The CDR3 nucleotides read TGTGCCAGCAGCTTAAGTCCCCGGACTAGCGGGAGGTCTGATGAGCAGTTCTTC. It translates to CASSLSPRTSGRSDEQFF. Combining the CDR3 with reference TRBV11-2 and TRBJ2-1 gives the whole variable domain EAGVAQSPRYKIIEKRQSVAFWCNPISGHATLYWYQQILGQGPKLLIQFQNNGVVDDSQLPKDRFSAERLKGVDSTLKIQPAKLEDSAVYLCASSLSPRTSGRSDEQFFGPGTRLTVL.

The table lists this clonotype with many counts. This sequence joins TRBV12-3 or TRBV12-4 and TRBJ2-5, with D uncertain. Between the trimmed V and J ends, which lost 6 bases and 4 bases, there was a span of 6 bases. This CDR3 comprises 11 residues. The CDR3 coding sequence is TGTGCCAGCAGCTTCAGAGAGACCCAGTACTTC. It specifies CASSFRETQYF.

The chain has TRBV29-1 and TRBJ1-6; D gene ambiguous. The CDR3 sequence is 13 residues long. V lost 4 bases and J lost 7, with 11 bases in between. Germline CDR1 reads SQVTM; CDR2 reads ANQGSEA. The DNA for the CDR3 is TGCAGCGTTGCCTCGCAGAAGAATTCACCCCTCCACTTT. Encoded protein: CSVASQKNSPLHF. The full variable domain, its missing parts supplied by reference TRBV29-1 and TRBJ1-6, is SAVISQKPSRDICQRGTSLTIQCQVDSQVTMMFWYRQQPGQSLTLIATANQGSEATYESGFVIDKFPISRPNLTFSTLTVSNMSPEDSSIYLCSVASQKNSPLHFGNGTRLTVT.

The V gene is TRBV9, the J gene TRBJ1-6; D gene uncertain. The CDR3 totals 14 residues. Germline CDR1 reads SGDLS; CDR2 reads YYNGEE. V lost 0 bases, J lost 7 bases, and 8 bases lay in between. Here the CDR3 DNA reads TGTGCCAGCAGCGTAGGGGAAGGGAATTCACCCCTCCACTTT. Translation: CASSVGEGNSPLHF.

This clonotype has just a few counts. CDR3 sequence (DNA): TGTGCCAGCAGCCAAGTGGGGCGTCGTTCTGTAGGAGGCTACACCTTC. The encoded protein is CASSQVGRRSVGGYTF. The chain combines TRBV3-1 with TRBJ1-2; D is possibly TRBD1 (5 bases). CDR1 is LGHDT, CDR2 YNNKEL, per germline (reference sequence). V lost 1 base and J 8 bases, leaving 20 bases between the germline ends. This CDR3 has 16 residues. The full variable domain, completed using reference TRBV3-1 and TRBJ1-2, is DTAVSQTPKYLVTQMGNDKSIKCEQNLGHDTMYWYKQDSKKFLKIMFSYNNKELIINETVPNRFSPKSPDKAHLNLHINSLELGDSAVYFCASSQVGRRSVGGYTFGSGTRLTVV.

In this sample, this clonotype turned up a few times. V gene TRBV6-2 or TRBV6-3 combines with J gene TRBJ2-7; D is unclear. The germline V and J ends were trimmed by 2 bases and 5 bases, with 19 bases remaining between them. The CDR3 is 16 residues long. Germline V lookup: CDR1 MNHEY, CDR2 SVGEGT. The CDR3 protein is CASSYAFGRIQNEQYF. DNA of the CDR3: TGTGCCAGCAGTTACGCCTTTGGGCGGATCCAAAACGAGCAGTACTTC.

This clonotype was found many times. V is TRBV27 and J is TRBJ2-1; TRBD1 matches 8 bases. Unmatched junction bases numbered 7, after V lost 2 bases and J lost 4 bases. The CDR3 extends over 16 amino acids. The germline CDR1 and CDR2 sequences are MNHEY and SMNVEV (reference sequence). The CDR3 spells CASSLGAGGRYNEQFF. CDR3 nucleotide sequence: TGTGCCAGCAGTTTAGGTGCAGGGGGCCGATACAATGAGCAGTTCTTC.

This clonotype was counted at least ten times. This chain joins TRBV15 and TRBJ1-1, with D possibly TRBD1 on 5 matching bases. Per the germline V gene, CDR1 is LNHNV and CDR2 is YYDKDF (reference sequence). V gave up 4 bases and J gave up 6 bases, with 12 bases separating them. The CDR3 spans 13 residues. CDR3 DNA: TGTGCCACCAGCACCAACAGGATTTCTGAAGCTTTCTTT. It encodes CATSTNRISEAFF.

The chain links TRBV30 to TRBJ2-5; D not resolved. Germline V gene lookup returns CDR1 GTSNPN and CDR2 SVGIG (reference sequence). CDR3 length: 12 residues. The V end was cut by 0 bases, the J end by 1 base, with 3 bases between. CDR3 sequence (DNA): TGTGCCTGGAGTGTAATCCAAGAGACCCAGTACTTC. It yields the protein CAWSVIQETQYF.

This chain connects TRBV5-1 to TRBJ1-1; D call uncertain. The length of the CDR3 is 13 residues. V lost 3 bases and J 5 bases, leaving 11 bases between the germline ends. Germline-derived CDR1 and CDR2 are SGHRS and YFSETQ. The CDR3 here is CASSWTLGTEAFF. The CDR3 nucleotides read TGCGCCAGCAGCTGGACCCTGGGGACTGAAGCTTTCTTT.